This entry lists 27 T cell receptor beta chains sequenced from one sample in a study of cytomegalovirus exposure and HLA in healthy donors. The PCR was carried out with 60 Vbeta primers and 13 Jbeta primers. Profiling relied on immunoSEQ multiplex PCR, and the TCRdb table lists in-frame clones only, not all of them. Of about 190,000 clones in the sample, about 84% were seen once. Sequencing was done on a sample of PBMCs. These receptors were collected from a woman aged 30 to 39 in good health and CMV-seropositive.

The rearrangement uses TRBV6-5 and TRBJ1-1; 10 positions match TRBD1. V shed 5 bases and J 1 base; nucleotides not matched to a gene: 4. CDR1 and CDR2 (germline): MNHEY, SVGAGI. The CDR3 covers 15 residues. The CDR3 spells CASSTWTGGNTEAFF. CDR3 in DNA: TGTGCCAGCAGTACCTGGACAGGGGGGAACACTGAAGCTTTCTTT.

This chain uses TRBV6-5 with TRBJ1-1; D is unclear. V was cut by 8 bases and J by 1 base, with 5 bases left in between. The length of the CDR3 is 11 residues. Germline CDR1 is MNHEY and CDR2 is SVGAGI. Here the CDR3 reads CASYRNTEAFF. DNA of the CDR3: TGTGCCAGCTACAGGAACACTGAAGCTTTCTTT.

V gene TRBV6-5 combines with J gene TRBJ2-7, with D possibly matching TRBD1 (5 bases). CDR3 length: 14 amino acids. Trimming removed 2 bases from V and 4 bases from J, with 12 bases in between. CDR1 MNHEY and CDR2 SVGAGI come from the germline V gene. CDR3 sequence (DNA): TGTGCCAGCAGTTACCCACAGACAGAGTACGAGCAGTACTTC. Its protein is CASSYPQTEYEQYF.

This sequence joins TRBV28 and TRBJ2-7, with D possibly TRBD1 on 5 matching bases. V was shortened by 6 bases and J by 1 base, with 10 bases between the two germline ends. There are 13 residues in the CDR3. The germline gives CDR1 MDHEN, CDR2 SYDVKM. Written as DNA, the CDR3 is TGTGCCAGCAGCCCGACAGAGTCCTACGAGCAGTACTTC. It codes for CASSPTESYEQYF.

DNA of the CDR3: TGCGCCAGCAGCCCCGGGACAAATCTTGGGTCACCCCTCCACTTT. Translated: CASSPGTNLGSPLHF. This sequence joins TRBV4-1 and TRBJ1-6, with D tentatively TRBD1 (6 bases). This CDR3 region has 15 residues. CDR1 and CDR2 (germline): MGHRA, YSYEKL. V was trimmed by 4 bases and J by 10 bases, leaving 17 bases between them.

This clone was seen more than once but under ten times. V is TRBV9 and J is TRBJ2-1, with 9 bases lining up with TRBD2. After removal of 0 bases from V and 4 bases from J, the junction contained 11 bases not matched to a gene. Looked up from germline, CDR1 is SGDLS and CDR2 is YYNGEE. This CDR3 has 18 amino acids. CDR3 in DNA: TGTGCCAGCAGCGTAGCTGGGGGTAGCGGGGGACCTTACAATGAGCAGTTCTTC. Protein product: CASSVAGGSGGPYNEQFF.

This chain uses TRBV7-9 with TRBJ2-7; D unresolved. The CDR3 length is 12 residues. V lost 5 bases and J 4 bases, leaving 9 bases between the germline ends. Germline assignment: CDR1 SEHNR and CDR2 FQNEAQ (reference sequence). Written as DNA, the CDR3 is TGTGCCAGCAGCGCCGACAATTACGAGCAGTACTTC. Translating gives CASSADNYEQYF.

This chain connects TRBV6-6 to TRBJ2-1, with TRBD1 matching over 9 bases. Germline loops: CDR1 MNHNY, CDR2 SVGAGI (reference sequence). The CDR3 sequence is 13 residues long. Trimming cost V 6 bases and J 7 bases; bases outside gene matches: 4. This chain's CDR3 is CASRNRGLNEQFF. The DNA of the CDR3 is TGTGCCAGCAGGAACAGGGGGCTTAATGAGCAGTTCTTC.

The chain has TRBV27 and TRBJ2-7, with D perhaps TRBD2 (6 bases). This CDR3 is built from 12 residues. The germline V gene encodes CDR1 MNHEY and CDR2 SMNVEV (reference sequence). V was trimmed by 5 bases and J by 6 bases, leaving 11 bases between them. In DNA, the CDR3 is TGTGCCAGCAGTACTAACGGGGGCGAGCAGTACTTC. Translated, it gives CASSTNGGEQYF.

About this clone itself: Germline and junction disagree at one end, which may indicate a read error. The CDR3 DNA sequence: TGCGCCGGCAGCAGGACAGAATTCTCAGCTAACTATGGCTACACCTTC. The encoded protein is CAGSRTEFSANYGYTF. The J gene is TRBJ1-2, the V gene TRBV5-1, with TRBD1 as a possible D gene (6 bases). The CDR3 runs 16 residues. Germline V gene lookup returns CDR1 SGHRS and CDR2 YFSETQ.

This clone came up a few times. The chain employs TRBV2 and TRBJ2-3; 9 positions agree with TRBD2. Trimming took 6 bases from V and 8 from J; bases not matched to a gene: 12. The CDR3 has 15 amino acids. CDR1 and CDR2 from the germline V gene are SNHLY and FYNNEI. The CDR3 DNA reads as TGTGCCAGCAGCACCGTAGCGGGGGAAGTCCTTACGCAGTATTTT. The encoded protein is CASSTVAGEVLTQYF.

A note on this clone: One end of the junction does not line up with germline, which may come from a read error. This rearrangement joins TRBV7-9 to TRBJ2-5, with TRBD2 identical over 14 bases. This CDR3 is built from 17 residues. CDR1 and CDR2 from the germline V gene are SEHNR and FQNEAQ (reference sequence). This CDR3 is CSSSSGTSGRLGETQYF. CDR3 sequence (DNA): TGTTCCAGCAGCTCTGGGACTAGCGGGAGACTGGGAGAGACCCAGTACTTC.

The chain employs TRBV29-1 and TRBJ2-3, with 8 positions matching TRBD1. The CDR3 consists of 14 residues. In germline, CDR1 is SQVTM, CDR2 ANQGSEA. After removal of 7 bases from V and 5 bases from J, the junction contained 11 bases not matched to a gene. The CDR3 sequence: CSAGGQGLGDTQYF. CDR3 in DNA: TGCAGCGCCGGAGGACAGGGCCTAGGAGATACGCAGTATTTT.

J is TRBJ1-2 and V is TRBV6-5; 8 bases match TRBD1. Germline values: CDR1 MNHEY, CDR2 SVGAGI. Trimming cost V 6 bases and J 5 bases; bases outside gene matches: 8. The CDR3 runs to 14 residues. The CDR3 protein is CASSRDRGGYGYTF. CDR3 coding DNA: TGTGCCAGCAGCCGAGACAGGGGAGGGTATGGCTACACCTTC.

This clone has a handful of counts. This chain connects TRBV2 to TRBJ1-2; 7 nucleotides agree with TRBD1. CDR3 size: 13 residues. Germline CDR1 reads SNHLY; CDR2 reads FYNNEI. Trimming cost V 5 bases and J 8 bases; bases outside gene matches: 8. The CDR3: CASSPTGSEGYTF. The CDR3 DNA reads TGTGCCAGCAGTCCGACAGGGTCGGAGGGCTACACCTTC.

The CDR3 coding sequence is TGCGCCAGCAGCCCGGACAATCGGAATTATGGCTACACCTTC. Translated: CASSPDNRNYGYTF. The chain has TRBV5-1 and TRBJ1-2; D might be TRBD1 (5 bases). Germline lookup yields CDR1 SGHRS and CDR2 YFSETQ. V dropped 4 bases and J dropped 5 bases, with 15 bases sitting between them. The CDR3 runs to 14 residues.

V usage is TRBV10-1 and J usage is TRBJ2-7; no clear D. Germline loops: CDR1 WNHNN, CDR2 SYGVQD (reference sequence). With 6 bases removed from V and 2 bases from J, the gap between germline ends came to 11 bases. This CDR3 has 13 amino acids. This chain's CDR3 is CASSNSPTYEQYF. The CDR3 nucleotides read TGCGCCAGCAGCAACTCTCCGACCTACGAGCAGTACTTC.

The chain recombines TRBV5-6 with TRBJ1-2; 10 bases map to TRBD1. This CDR3 is built from 15 residues. Trimming took 2 bases from V and 6 from J; bases not matched to a gene: 7. The germline V gene encodes CDR1 SGHDT and CDR2 YYEEEE. CDR3 nucleotides: TGTGCCAGCAGCTTAGACTTCGGGACAGGGGATGGCTACACCTTC. Its protein is CASSLDFGTGDGYTF.

The V gene is TRBV5-1, the J gene TRBJ2-3; D is unresolved. V dropped 0 bases and J dropped 1 base, with 6 bases sitting between them. Per germline, CDR1 SGHRS and CDR2 YFSETQ. This CDR3 spans 14 amino acids. CDR3 nucleotides: TGCGCCAGCAGCTTGGGAGTCGGCACAGATACGCAGTATTTT. It translates to CASSLGVGTDTQYF. The full variable domain, its missing parts supplied by reference TRBV5-1 and TRBJ2-3, is KAGVTQTPRYLIKTRGQQVTLSCSPISGHRSVSWYQQTPGQGLQFLFEYFSETQRNKGNFPGRFSGRQFSNSRSEMNVSTLELGDSALYLCASSLGVGTDTQYFGPGTRLTVL.

The CDR3 region has the DNA TGTGCCAGCAGCTTAGGGATAGCGGGAGTTCTCTACGAGCAGTACTTC. This translates into CASSLGIAGVLYEQYF. The gene calls are TRBV11-3 and TRBJ2-7; TRBD2 matches at 9 bases. Germline assignment: CDR1 SGHNT and CDR2 YENEEA. V shed 1 base, J shed 3 bases, and the junction held 7 bases outside the gene matches. The CDR3 spans 16 residues.

This clone was detected only once. This sequence joins TRBV6-1 and TRBJ1-3; no definite D call. CDR3 length equals 15 residues. Trimming pared 7 bases from V and 0 bases from J, leaving 13 bases between. CDR1 is MNHNS and CDR2 is SASEGT in the germline V gene. The CDR3 sequence: CASTLSQVSGNTIYF. In DNA form, the CDR3 reads TGTGCCAGCACCCTAAGCCAAGTCTCTGGAAACACCATATATTTT.

V usage is TRBV7-9 and J usage is TRBJ2-3; D uncertain. Germline-derived CDR1 and CDR2 are SEHNR and FQNEAQ (reference sequence). The CDR3 is 15 amino acids. The V and J ends lost 4 bases and 2 bases respectively, with 13 bases between them. CDR3 in DNA: TGTGCCAGCAGCTCCCGACTCGGCTACACAGATACGCAGTATTTT. This encodes CASSSRLGYTDTQYF.

This chain uses TRBV28 with TRBJ1-5; 7 positions agree with TRBD1. Trimming removed 7 bases from V and 0 bases from J; junction bases left unmatched: 9. This CDR3 spans 16 amino acids. The germline gives CDR1 MDHEN, CDR2 SYDVKM. The CDR3 spells CASKKQGIISNQPQHF. The CDR3 DNA sequence: TGTGCCAGCAAAAAACAGGGGATCATTAGCAATCAGCCCCAGCATTTT.

The chain is built from TRBV27 and TRBJ2-1; 10 bases line up with TRBD1. The CDR3 consists of 14 residues. The trim removed 4 bases at V and 8 bases at J, leaving 5 bases unmatched. Germline loops: CDR1 MNHEY, CDR2 SMNVEV (reference sequence). In DNA form, the CDR3 reads TGTGCCAGCAGTTCCCGACAGGGGGCGGATGAGCAGTTCTTC. Protein product: CASSSRQGADEQFF.

This clone was counted a few times. The CDR3 spells CASSRRDRSYEQYF. The CDR3 DNA reads TGTGCCAGCAGTCGCCGGGACAGATCCTACGAGCAGTACTTC. This chain connects TRBV6-1 to TRBJ2-7, with 7 bases lining up with TRBD1. The V and J ends lost 5 bases and 1 base, in that order; junction bases with no gene match: 5. The germline V gene has CDR1 MNHNS and CDR2 SASEGT. The CDR3 spans 14 residues.

With regard to this clone: This sample also contains other DNA sequences that code for the same CDR3. This chain joins TRBV5-1 and TRBJ2-1; 7 nucleotides match TRBD1. V lost 0 bases and J lost 9; bases outside the gene matches: 15. Germline lookup yields CDR1 SGHRS and CDR2 YFSETQ. This CDR3 comprises 17 residues. CDR3 amino acids: CASSLGNTGVRGSEQFF. In DNA, the CDR3 is TGCGCCAGCAGCTTGGGAAATACAGGGGTTCGAGGGTCTGAGCAGTTCTTC.

The chain joins TRBV28 to TRBJ1-2, with D tentatively TRBD1 (6 bases). The germline CDR1 and CDR2 sequences are MDHEN and SYDVKM. This CDR3 contains 15 residues. V was cut by 4 bases and J by 0 bases, with 12 bases left in between. The CDR3 nucleotides are TGTGCCAGCAGTTCCCGGGACATTCCTAACTATGGCTACACCTTC. Protein: CASSSRDIPNYGYTF.